Presented here are 29 T cell receptor beta chains from one specimen sequenced in a study of blood T cells in healthy people across ages. Then a second PCR, running about 6 to 12 cycles, was carried out with a sample-barcoded 5' primer and a J-beta primer mix. TCRdb independently ran MiXCR on the 5' RACE reads; one entry per CDR3 protein. This table has roughly 2 million distinct CDR3 sequences, 49% appearing once. The sample comprised blood. These receptors originate from a woman in her thirties or forties in good health.

There are a few counts of this clonotype. The chain has TRBV7-6 and TRBJ1-6, with D tentatively TRBD1 (5 bases). Per germline, CDR1 SGHVS and CDR2 FNYEAQ. Trimming took 1 base from V and 7 from J, leaving 20 bases between them. This CDR3 is 18 amino acids long. DNA of the CDR3: TGTGCCAGCAGCTTAGAGGCCGGGGCGACAGCATCGAATTCACCCCTCCACTTT. It encodes CASSLEAGATASNSPLHF.

The chain uses TRBV12-3 or TRBV12-4 and TRBJ1-5, with D possibly being TRBD1 (5 bases). The CDR3 is made up of 17 amino acids. V shed 2 bases and J shed 2 bases, with 16 bases lying between them. The CDR3: CASSLSPRGSGNQPQHF. CDR3 nucleotide sequence: TGTGCCAGCAGTTTAAGCCCCCGGGGGAGTGGCAATCAGCCCCAGCATTTT.

To note about this clonotype: Just one base apart from a much larger clone, this may be a read error. The CDR3 sequence: CASSVGVGEQYF. CDR3 nucleotide sequence: TGTGCCAGCAGCGTAGGGGTGGGCGAGCAGTACTTC. V and J are TRBV9 and TRBJ2-7; D is undetermined. V was clipped by 0 bases and J by 6 bases, with 7 bases between them. CDR1 and CDR2 from the germline V gene are SGDLS and YYNGEE. The CDR3 length is 12 residues.

This clonotype was seen a few times. V gene TRBV29-1 combines with J gene TRBJ2-1; D possibly corresponds to TRBD2 (6 bases). The CDR3 contains 14 residues. Trimming removed 5 bases from V and 4 bases from J, with 15 bases in between. Germline V lookup: CDR1 SQVTM, CDR2 ANQGSEA. CDR3 residues: CSVFSGIIYNEQFF. CDR3 coding DNA: TGCAGCGTTTTTAGCGGTATAATTTACAATGAGCAGTTCTTC.

V gene TRBV10-3 combines with J gene TRBJ1-2, with TRBD1 identical over 7 bases. The CDR3 is made up of 12 amino acids. Germline-derived CDR1 and CDR2 are ENHRY and SYGVKD. J was trimmed by 3 bases and V by 9 bases; bases with no gene match: 4. The CDR3 bases are TGTGCCATTCACGGGACAGACTATGGCTACACCTTC. Protein: CAIHGTDYGYTF.

This chain links TRBV6-1 with TRBJ2-7, with 8 bases matching TRBD1. Per the germline V gene, CDR1 is MNHNS and CDR2 is SASEGT. CDR3 length equals 18 residues. The V gene end was trimmed by 8 bases and the J gene end by 0 bases; junction bases not matched to a gene: 18. CDR3: CASRGYRTQGADSYEQYF. The CDR3 DNA is TGTGCCAGCCGGGGATATAGGACTCAGGGGGCGGACTCCTACGAGCAGTACTTC.

Only one count was recorded for this clonotype. The V gene is TRBV28, the J gene TRBJ2-3; the match to TRBD1 covers 12 bases. Per germline, CDR1 MDHEN and CDR2 SYDVKM. The length of the CDR3 is 17 residues. The trim removed 5 bases at V and 4 bases at J, leaving 10 bases unmatched. The CDR3, as DNA: TGTGCCAGCAGTCCCAGGGACAGGGGGCACCCCCCAGATACGCAGTATTTT. Amino acids: CASSPRDRGHPPDTQYF.

The V gene is TRBV7-8, the J gene TRBJ2-5, with 15 nucleotides matching TRBD2. This CDR3 has 18 amino acids. The V gene end was trimmed by 4 bases and the J gene end by 2 bases; junction bases not matched to a gene: 8. Germline CDR1 is SGHVS and CDR2 is FQNEAQ. The CDR3 is CASSWAGTSGGIQETQYF. In DNA, the CDR3 is TGTGCCAGCAGCTGGGCCGGGACTAGCGGGGGGATACAAGAGACCCAGTACTTC.

The rearrangement uses TRBV20-1 and TRBJ1-2, with 7 bases matching TRBD1. Germline V gives CDR1 DFQATT, CDR2 SNEGSKA (reference sequence). The V segment lost 1 base and the J segment 5 bases; nucleotides outside the gene matches: 7. This CDR3 is 14 amino acids long. CDR3 nucleotides: TGCAGTGCTAGAGCCTCGACAGGGATGTATGGCTACACCTTC. Its translation is CSARASTGMYGYTF.

In regard to this clonotype: With a much larger clone just one base away, this may be a read error. This chain uses TRBV12-3 or TRBV12-4 with TRBJ2-5, with 8 bases lining up with TRBD2. V lost 6 bases to trimming and J lost 0 bases; unmatched junction nucleotides: 3. This CDR3 contains 14 residues. This CDR3 reads CASSPTSDQETQYF. CDR3 DNA: TGTGCCAGCAGCCCGACTAGCGACCAAGAGACCCAGTACTTC.

J is TRBJ2-1 and V is TRBV7-6; 11 nucleotides agree with TRBD2. Germline-derived CDR1 and CDR2 are SGHVS and FNYEAQ. J gave up 5 bases and V 7 bases, and 7 bases lay outside the gene matches. The CDR3 is 15 amino acids. Here the CDR3 reads CASTPLAGENNEQFF. CDR3 nucleotides: TGTGCCAGCACGCCACTAGCGGGGGAAAACAATGAGCAGTTCTTC. The variable domain in full, with the rest retrieved from reference TRBV7-6 and TRBJ2-1, is GAGVSQSPRYKVTKRGQDVALRCDPISGHVSLYWYRQALGQGPEFLTYFNYEAQQDKSGLPNDRFSAERPEGSISTLTIQRTEQRDSAMYRCASTPLAGENNEQFFGPGTRLTVL.

This sequence joins TRBV25-1 and TRBJ2-7; 8 bases are shared with TRBD2. The CDR3 is 14 amino acids. Germline V gene data show CDR1 as MGHDK and CDR2 as SYGVNS. V lost 5 bases and J lost 4; bases outside the gene matches: 7. CDR3 DNA sequence: TGTGCCAGCAGTAATCCGGGACTAGATTACGAGCAGTACTTC. It translates to CASSNPGLDYEQYF.

The V call is TRBV20-1, the J call TRBJ2-7; D perhaps matches TRBD2 (5 bases). V was shortened by 0 bases and J by 2 bases, with 8 bases between the two germline ends. In germline, CDR1 is DFQATT, CDR2 SNEGSKA (reference sequence). The CDR3 contains 13 residues. CDR3 bases: TGCAGTGCTAGAGAAAGCGGAACCTACGAGCAGTACTTC. Its translation: CSARESGTYEQYF.

This clonotype was found a few times. V is TRBV11-2 and J is TRBJ2-1; tentatively, D is TRBD1 (5 bases). The ends were cut back, 1 base at V and 8 bases at J, with 12 bases in the middle. The CDR3 consists of 14 residues. Germline-derived CDR1 and CDR2 are SGHAT and FQNNGV. The CDR3 loop is CASSLVVGAHEQFF. Written as DNA, the CDR3 is TGTGCCAGCAGCTTAGTGGTAGGGGCTCATGAGCAGTTCTTC.

The chain recombines TRBV24-1 with TRBJ2-3; tentative D call: TRBD1 (5 bases). V was cut by 3 bases and J by 2 bases, with 14 bases left in between. CDR1 KGHDR and CDR2 SFDVKD come from the germline V gene. The CDR3 is made up of 16 amino acids. Written as DNA, the CDR3 is TGTGCCACCAGTGATCTGTTGACAGAGCCCACAGATACGCAGTATTTT. Protein product: CATSDLLTEPTDTQYF.

In this sample, this clonotype turned up a few times. The chain joins TRBV2 to TRBJ2-5; either TRBD1 or TRBD2 may supply D (5 bases each). The CDR3 loop spans 16 amino acids. V shed 3 bases and J shed 2 bases, with 16 bases lying between them. CDR1 and CDR2 from the germline V gene are SNHLY and FYNNEI. The CDR3, as DNA: TGTGCCAGCAGTGATTTGAAGGTGGGGGTACAAGAGACCCAGTACTTC. Translating it yields CASSDLKVGVQETQYF. The complete variable domain, with remaining parts taken from reference TRBV2 and TRBJ2-5, reads EPEVTQTPSHQVTQMGQEVILRCVPISNHLYFYWYRQILGQKVEFLVSFYNNEISEKSEIFDDQFSVERPDGSNFTLKIRSTKLEDSAMYFCASSDLKVGVQETQYFGPGTRLLVL.

The V and J genes are TRBV11-2 and TRBJ2-1; 8 bases match TRBD1. Germline V gene data show CDR1 as SGHAT and CDR2 as FQNNGV. The CDR3 extends over 16 amino acids. V shed 1 base and J 5 bases; nucleotides not matched to a gene: 7. The CDR3 DNA follows: TGTGCCAGCAGCTTAGGGACAGGGACGGGTCACAATGAGCAGTTCTTC. Encoded protein: CASSLGTGTGHNEQFF.

The gene calls are TRBV7-2 and TRBJ2-1; 12 positions match TRBD2. Trimming removed 1 base from V and 12 bases from J; junction bases left unmatched: 7. CDR1 and CDR2 from the germline V gene are SGHTA and FQGNSA. The CDR3 loop spans 15 amino acids. CDR3 in DNA: TGTGCCAGCAGCTTAGGTCTAGCGGGGGGGCTGGGGCAGTTCTTC. Translated: CASSLGLAGGLGQFF.

The chain links TRBV20-1 to TRBJ1-6; possible D gene TRBD1, 5 bases. CDR3 length equals 13 residues. V lost 3 bases to trimming and J lost 14 bases, with 17 bases between them. CDR1 and CDR2 (germline): DFQATT, SNEGSKA (reference sequence). CDR3 region: CSASPGTGRTLHF. DNA of the CDR3: TGCAGTGCTAGCCCAGGGACTGGTAGGACCCTCCACTTT.

V usage is TRBV5-1 and J usage is TRBJ1-6; 9 bases map to TRBD1. Germline CDR1 reads SGHRS; CDR2 reads YFSETQ. J lost 7 bases, V lost 2 bases, and 13 bases had no gene match. The CDR3 has 18 amino acids. The CDR3 region is CASSLGLQGAGNNSPLHF. The DNA of the CDR3 is TGCGCCAGCAGCTTAGGCCTACAGGGGGCAGGGAACAATTCACCCCTCCACTTT.

V usage is TRBV7-9 and J usage is TRBJ1-2; unclear D gene. Germline V gives CDR1 SEHNR, CDR2 FQNEAQ (reference sequence). Trimming took off 0 bases at V and 3 bases at J, with 14 bases between the two ends. This CDR3 spans 16 amino acids. The CDR3 reads CASSLAITGDHYGYTF. The DNA for the CDR3 is TGTGCCAGCAGCTTAGCAATAACCGGGGATCACTATGGCTACACCTTC.

The V call is TRBV11-3, the J call TRBJ2-5; a possible D gene is TRBD2 (6 bases). CDR3 length equals 16 residues. V lost 5 bases and J 1 base, leaving 17 bases between the germline ends. Germline loops: CDR1 SGHNT, CDR2 YENEEA. CDR3 amino acids: CASSIGTVGGQETQYF. CDR3 nucleotides: TGTGCCAGCAGCATAGGCACTGTGGGGGGCCAAGAGACCCAGTACTTC.

This clonotype was counted a few times. The V call is TRBV20-1, the J call TRBJ2-1; D possibly uses TRBD1 or TRBD2 (5 bases each). The CDR3 has 14 residues. The V end was cut by 3 bases, the J end by 4 bases, with 13 bases between. Germline CDR1 is DFQATT and CDR2 is SNEGSKA (reference sequence). CDR3 sequence reads: CSASRDLGYNEQFF. Here the CDR3 DNA reads TGCAGTGCTAGCCGGGACCTAGGTTACAATGAGCAGTTCTTC.

This clonotype was counted only a few times. The chain has TRBV25-1 and TRBJ2-3; D is unclear. V was pared by 5 bases and J by 3 bases, with 12 bases between. The CDR3 has 14 amino acids. CDR1 is MGHDK and CDR2 is SYGVNS in the germline V gene. The CDR3 nucleotides read TGTGCCAGCAGTCTCCAGCACATGACAGATACGCAGTATTTT. Translating gives CASSLQHMTDTQYF.

This clonotype was observed a few times. The gene calls are TRBV12-3 or TRBV12-4 and TRBJ2-7, with 7 bases identical to TRBD1. The ends lost 6 bases at V and 5 bases at J; junction bases unmatched: 7. The CDR3 loop spans 13 amino acids. The CDR3 nucleotides read TGTGCCAGCAGACCACAGGGGAACCACGAGCAGTACTTC. Its translation is CASRPQGNHEQYF.

This rearrangement joins TRBV20-1 to TRBJ1-5; unclear D gene. CDR1 and CDR2 from the germline V gene are DFQATT and SNEGSKA (reference sequence). The CDR3 runs 15 residues. V gave up 0 bases and J gave up 2 bases, with 11 bases separating them. This CDR3 is CSARDVGRGNQPQHF. In nucleotides, the CDR3 is TGCAGTGCTAGAGATGTCGGGCGAGGCAATCAGCCCCAGCATTTT.

The chain carries TRBV4-1 and TRBJ2-7, with 12 bases fitting TRBD1. The CDR3 covers 15 residues. V lost 0 bases, J lost 9 bases, and 6 bases stayed unmatched. The V gene's germline CDR1 is MGHRA and CDR2 YSYEKL. The CDR3, as DNA: TGCGCCAGCAGCCAAGACGGGACAGGGGGCCAAAGGCAGTACTTC. This sequence encodes CASSQDGTGGQRQYF.

J is TRBJ2-5 and V is TRBV6-2 or TRBV6-3, with 7 bases lining up with TRBD1. The DNA end is more similar to TRBJ2-7, so the J call may be wrong. The CDR3 covers 13 residues. Germline V gene sequence: CDR1 MNHEY, CDR2 SVGEGT. CDR3 nucleotides: TGTGCCAGCAGCCCGACAGGGCGAAACGAGCAGTACTTC. Translation: CASSPTGRNEQYF.

The DNA of the CDR3 is TGTGCCAGCAGCCATACTAGCGGGGTCCGAGAGACCCAGTACTTC. This sequence encodes CASSHTSGVRETQYF. The J gene is TRBJ2-5, the V gene TRBV4-2, with 10 bases matching TRBD2. The germline V gene has CDR1 LGHNA and CDR2 YNFKEQ. Trimming at V came to 3 bases and at J to 4 bases, leaving 5 bases not matched to a gene. The CDR3 totals 15 residues.